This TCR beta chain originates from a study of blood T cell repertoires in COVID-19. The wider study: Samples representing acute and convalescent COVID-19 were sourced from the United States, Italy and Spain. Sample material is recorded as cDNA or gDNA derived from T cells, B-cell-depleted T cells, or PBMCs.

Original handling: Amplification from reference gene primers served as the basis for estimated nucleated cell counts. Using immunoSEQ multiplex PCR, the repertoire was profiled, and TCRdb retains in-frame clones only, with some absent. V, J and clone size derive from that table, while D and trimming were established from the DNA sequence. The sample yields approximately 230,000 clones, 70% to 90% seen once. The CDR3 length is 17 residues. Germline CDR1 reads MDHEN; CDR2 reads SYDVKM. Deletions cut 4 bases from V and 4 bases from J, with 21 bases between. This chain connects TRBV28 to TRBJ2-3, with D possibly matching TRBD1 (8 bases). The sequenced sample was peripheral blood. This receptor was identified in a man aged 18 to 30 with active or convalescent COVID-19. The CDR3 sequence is CASSSLRGQGAPDTQYF. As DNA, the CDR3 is TGTGCCAGCAGTTCCTTGCGGGGGCAGGGGGCCCCAGATACGCAGTATTTT. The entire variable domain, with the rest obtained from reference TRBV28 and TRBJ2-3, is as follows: DVKVTQSSRYLVKRTGEKVFLECVQDMDHENMFWYRQDPGLGLRLIYFSYDVKMKEKGDIPEGYSVSREKKERFSLILESASTNQTSMYLCASSSLRGQGAPDTQYFGPGTRLTVL.